Below, 25 T cell receptor beta chains from the same sample are listed, as sequenced in a study of CD8+ T cells in alopecia areata. RNA was isolated and reverse transcribed to cDNA, the sequencing template. Repertoires were generated with immunoSEQ multiplex PCR, while TCRdb's copy carries only in-frame clones and drops some. Recorded here are more than 90,000 clones, none singletons. The sequencing sample was made of lesional skin. The receptors were sampled from a C3H/HeJ mouse with alopecia areata. The MHC haplotype of this mouse line is H2-k.

This clone was seen more than once but under ten times. Any gene name here is a mouse gene name. The missing CDR3 end, 4 residues past where the read stops, is filled in from the germline J gene. The rearrangement links TRBV13-3 to TRBJ2-5; 10 bases fit TRBD2. The CDR3 has 17 amino acids. The germline gives CDR1 NNHDY, CDR2 SYVADS. The V and J ends lost 3 bases and 2 bases, in that order; junction bases with no gene match: 9. CDR3 sequence reads: CASSGWGGARSQDTQYF. Incomplete CDR3 DNA: TGTGCCAGCAGTGGCTGGGGGGGCGCGAGGAGCCAAGAC.

This clone came up a few times. Gene labels here are mouse ones. The read comes to an end 4 residues before the CDR3 does, leaving the germline J gene to fill in the end. The V call is TRBV1, the J call TRBJ1-1; the D gene is possibly TRBD1 (5 bases). CDR1 NSQYPW and CDR2 LRSPGD come from the germline V gene (reference sequence). The CDR3 extends over 14 amino acids. The CDR3 sequence is CTCSFRDWGGEVFF. The DNA read from the CDR3 is TGCACCTGCAGTTTCCGGGACTGGGGGGGA.

This clone was observed a few times. Gene names follow the mouse nomenclature. The read finishes 4 residues shy of the CDR3 end, and the germline J gene is used to complete it. The rearrangement uses TRBV13-3 and TRBJ2-2; D unresolved. This CDR3 comprises 15 residues. Germline loops: CDR1 NNHDY, CDR2 SYVADS. Trimming removed 1 base from V and 0 bases from J, with 7 bases in between. CDR3 DNA, as far as it was read: TGTGCCAGCAGTGATCACAGTACAAACACCGGG. Its protein is CASSDHSTNTG. The full CDR3 protein reads CASSDHSTNTGQLYF.

In regard to this clone: Mouse names are used for the genes. The CDR3 end is not reached by the read, which stops 4 residues before it; the germline J gene fills it in. The gene calls are TRBV19 and TRBJ2-7; a possible D gene is TRBD1 (6 bases). The V gene lost 5 bases and the J gene lost 3 bases, with 9 bases spanning the gap. The CDR3 has 12 amino acids. In germline, CDR1 is FNHDT, CDR2 SITEND (reference sequence). CDR3 loop: CASRGDIYEQYF. The CDR3 bases that were read are TGTGCCAGCAGGGGGGACATCTAT. Supplemented by reference TRBV19 and TRBJ2-7, the full variable domain reads GGIITQTPKFLIGQEGQKLTLKCQQNFNHDTMYWYRQDSGKGLRLIYYSITENDLQKGDLSEGYDASREKKSSFSLTVTSAQKNEMAVFLCASRGDIYEQYFGPGTRLTVL.

Comment on this clone: The genes and germline here are from mouse. Read sequence stops 4 residues before the CDR3 end, and the germline J gene provides the missing end. The chain recombines TRBV17 with TRBJ1-4; 8 bases fit TRBD1. The CDR3 totals 14 residues. The germline V gene encodes CDR1 MNHDT and CDR2 YYDKIL. The CDR3 here is CASRGGTGGERLFF. Partial CDR3 DNA: TGTGCTAGCAGAGGGGGGACAGGAGGCGAA.

This clone was observed a handful of times. Mouse gene names and germline throughout. Read coverage stops 4 residues before the CDR3 terminus; the germline J gene supplies the remainder. The chain links TRBV13-3 to TRBJ1-4; D is possibly TRBD1 (5 bases). Germline CDR1 NNHDY, CDR2 SYVADS. Trimming pared 4 bases from V and 6 bases from J, leaving 13 bases between. The CDR3 consists of 14 residues. The CDR3 reads CASSRQGGDERLFF. Partial CDR3 DNA: TGTGCCAGCAGTCGGCAGGGAGGAGACGAA.

On this clone itself: The junction shows a germline mismatch at one end, possibly a read error. Gene labels here are mouse ones. The read halts 4 residues ahead of the CDR3 end, with the missing end drawn from the germline J gene. The V gene is TRBV16, the J gene TRBJ2-5; 10 bases agree with TRBD1. CDR1 and CDR2 from the germline V gene are SGHSA and FRNQAP. The CDR3 contains 15 residues. Incomplete CDR3 DNA: TGTGCACGCAGACCCGACAGGGGGCGGCAAGAC. This codes for CARRPDRGRQD. The entire CDR3 is CARRPDRGRQDTQYF.

This clone showed up just a few times. TCRdb's protein does not match the DNA translation at residue 10; the protein provided is translated from the DNA. Genes and germline come from the mouse. The read ends 3 residues before the CDR3 terminus; that terminus is restored from the germline J gene. V and J are TRBV19 and TRBJ1-6; D not resolved. TRBJ1-6 is known as an ORF, though its function is uncertain. The germline gives CDR1 FNHDT, CDR2 SITEND (reference sequence). Trimming took off 0 bases at V and 9 bases at J, with 7 bases between the two ends. The CDR3 contains 13 residues. CDR3 DNA (partial): TGTGCCAGCAGTATAGCTGGTATTTCGCCC. This gives the protein CASSIAGISP. The entire CDR3 is CASSIAGISPLYF.

This clone was picked up a small number of times. The genes and germline here are from mouse. Sequencing ends 4 residues short of the CDR3 end; the germline J gene provides the rest. The gene calls are TRBV29 and TRBJ1-4; D perhaps matches TRBD1 (6 bases). This CDR3 comprises 15 residues. V was clipped by 6 bases and J by 0 bases, with 11 bases between them. Looked up from germline, CDR1 is MSHET and CDR2 is SYDVDS. CDR3 amino acids: CASSPGTISNERLFF. The covered CDR3 bases are TGTGCTAGCAGCCCCGGGACAATTTCCAACGAA.

This clone has just a few counts. Gene names are mouse gene names. The CDR3 end falls 4 residues outside the read, so it is completed with the germline J gene. The chain links TRBV1 to TRBJ2-3; 8 positions agree with TRBD2. CDR3 length equals 17 residues. CDR1 and CDR2 (germline): NSQYPW, LRSPGD (reference sequence). J gave up 2 bases and V 0 bases, and 7 bases lay outside the gene matches. The CDR3 here is CTCSAEGGGRDAETLYF. CDR3 DNA, as far as it was read: TGCACCTGCAGTGCAGAAGGGGGGGGGCGCGATGCAGAA.

This clone has only a few counts. TCRdb's protein sequence differs at residue 10 from the translated DNA; the protein presented here follows the DNA. The gene symbols are mouse symbols. The CDR3 bases that were read are TGTGCCAGCAGTCCAGACAATAATTCGCCC. The encoded protein is CASSPDNNSP. The whole CDR3 protein reads CASSPDNNSPLYF. The genes are TRBV13-3 and TRBJ1-6; D unresolved. The CDR3 end lies 3 residues beyond the end of the read and is filled in from the germline J gene. TRBJ1-6 is an ORF, with its function uncertain. Germline V gene lookup returns CDR1 NNHDY and CDR2 SYVADS. The CDR3 has 13 residues. Trimming stripped 4 bases from V and 5 bases from J, with 7 bases between.

Notes on this clone: Gene names are the mouse ones. The read comes to an end 4 residues before the CDR3 does, leaving the germline J gene to fill in the end. The chain recombines TRBV13-3 with TRBJ1-1; 8 positions agree with TRBD1. Germline V gene lookup returns CDR1 NNHDY and CDR2 SYVADS. CDR3 size: 13 residues. V dropped 6 bases and J dropped 1; count of bases not matched to a gene: 2. This CDR3 reads CASTTGGNTEVFF. The DNA read from the CDR3 is TGTGCCAGCACAACAGGGGGAAACACA.

As to this clone: At one end, the junction sequence differs from germline, possibly due to a read error. Mouse gene names apply. From the germline J gene comes the end of the CDR3, since the read stops 4 residues before it. The V and J genes are TRBV14 and TRBJ2-5, with TRBD1 matching 9 bases. Germline V lookup: CDR1 SGHDT, CDR2 FRDEAV. This CDR3 comprises 14 residues. The CDR3 is CASSLGTGRDTQYF. The part of the CDR3 DNA that was read is TGTGCTAGCAGTTTGGGGACAGGGAGAGAC.

This clone showed up just a few times. The listed genes are named as in mouse. The observed sequence ends 4 residues before the CDR3 terminus, with the missing tail filled in from the germline J gene. The chain employs TRBV1 and TRBJ2-3; D might be TRBD1 (5 bases). The CDR3 has 16 residues. Germline loops: CDR1 NSQYPW, CDR2 LRSPGD (reference sequence). Between the trimmed V and J ends, which lost 0 bases and 0 bases, there was a span of 10 bases. The CDR3 reads CTCSAEDSPSAETLYF. CDR3 DNA, as far as it was read: TGCACCTGCAGTGCAGAAGACAGCCCTAGTGCAGAA.

With regard to this clone: Here the gene names and germline are mouse. The observed sequence ends 4 residues before the CDR3 terminus, with the missing tail filled in from the germline J gene. The chain links TRBV31 to TRBJ2-4; 9 bases align to TRBD2. Germline trimming cut 3 bases from V and 0 bases from J; bases unmatched to any gene: 4. Germline CDR1 and CDR2: GKSSPN and SITVG. This CDR3 has 15 amino acids. The DNA read from the CDR3 is TGTGCCTGGAGCCCGGACTGGGGTAGTCAAAAC. It translates to CAWSPDWGSQN. The whole CDR3 region reads CAWSPDWGSQNTLYF.

This clone has a handful of counts. Gene names and germline match the mouse. The read is 4 residues too short to cover the CDR3 end, so that end is filled in from the germline J gene. The rearrangement links TRBV14 to TRBJ2-2; D gene uncertain. The V end was cut by 1 base, the J end by 6 bases, with 4 bases between. CDR1 is SGHDT and CDR2 is FRDEAV in the germline V gene. The CDR3 covers 12 residues. This CDR3 reads CASSFQPGQLYF. Incomplete CDR3 DNA: TGTGCCAGCAGTTTCCAGCCCGGG.

A few counts support this clone. Here the gene names and germline are mouse. The DNA read from the CDR3 is TGTGCCAGCACCCCACTGGTTAGCTCCTAT. It encodes CASTPLVSSY. The whole CDR3 reads CASTPLVSSYEQYF. The chain employs TRBV19 and TRBJ2-7; TRBD2 is a possible D gene (5 bases). Read data end 4 residues before the CDR3 end; the end is taken from the germline J gene. CDR3 length equals 14 residues. The germline gives CDR1 FNHDT, CDR2 SITEND (reference sequence). The germline V and J ends were trimmed by 6 bases and 0 bases, with 13 bases remaining between them. The complete variable domain, with remaining parts taken from reference TRBV19 and TRBJ2-7, reads GGIITQTPKFLIGQEGQKLTLKCQQNFNHDTMYWYRQDSGKGLRLIYYSITENDLQKGDLSEGYDASREKKSSFSLTVTSAQKNEMAVFLCASTPLVSSYEQYFGPGTRLTVL.

This clone was detected only a few times. Gene names follow the mouse nomenclature. Coverage ceases 4 residues before the CDR3 finishes, and the germline J gene fills in the end. J is TRBJ2-4 and V is TRBV13-3, with 11 bases lining up with TRBD2. J was trimmed by 1 base and V by 1 base; bases with no gene match: 2. The germline V gene has CDR1 NNHDY and CDR2 SYVADS. The CDR3 totals 16 residues. The CDR3 protein is CASSDRDWGRQNTLYF. CDR3 bases read: TGTGCCAGCAGTGATAGGGACTGGGGGCGTCAAAAC.

This clone was seen at least ten times. At residue 15, the DNA translation does not agree with TCRdb's protein; the protein displayed here is the one encoded by the DNA. The gene names here belong to mouse. The read falls 3 residues short of the CDR3 end, and the missing part is taken from the germline J gene. The chain joins TRBV13-3 to TRBJ1-6, with 10 bases matching TRBD1. TRBJ1-6 is given ORF status, its function remaining uncertain. J lost 0 bases, V lost 0 bases, and 3 bases had no gene match. This CDR3 region has 18 residues. CDR1 and CDR2 from the germline V gene are NNHDY and SYVADS. The chain's CDR3 is CASSDGTGGYSYNSPLYF. The sequenced part of the CDR3 DNA is TGTGCCAGCAGTGATGGGACAGGGGGGTATTCCTATAATTCGCCC.

Worth noting for this clone: Gene names refer to mouse genes. The part of the CDR3 DNA that was read is TGCACCTGCAGTGCAATGGGGACATCAAACACA. It codes for CTCSAMGTSNT. The entire CDR3 protein is CTCSAMGTSNTEVFF. This chain uses TRBV1 with TRBJ1-1; tentatively, D is TRBD1 (6 bases). The read terminates 4 residues ahead of where the CDR3 ends, so the germline J gene completes it. Germline CDR1 and CDR2: NSQYPW and LRSPGD (reference sequence). Deletions cut 2 bases from V and 0 bases from J, with 10 bases between. The CDR3 contains 15 residues.

A note on this clone: The germline and genes are mouse ones. The missing CDR3 end, 4 residues past where the read stops, is filled in from the germline J gene. This chain uses TRBV19 with TRBJ1-2; 8 bases map to TRBD1. The CDR3 extends over 14 amino acids. Germline assignment: CDR1 FNHDT and CDR2 SITEND (reference sequence). The J segment lost 0 bases and the V segment lost 3 bases, leaving 1 base of the junction unmatched. The CDR3 loop is CASSTGGPNSDYTF. The CDR3 bases that were read are TGTGCCAGCAGTACAGGGGGCCCAAACTCC.

As regards this clone: Mouse names are used for the genes. The missing CDR3 end, 4 residues past where the read stops, is filled in from the germline J gene. V is TRBV13-3 and J is TRBJ2-4; 10 bases map to TRBD1. The length of the CDR3 is 16 residues. CDR1 is NNHDY, CDR2 SYVADS, per germline. Germline trimming cut 3 bases from V and 1 base from J; bases unmatched to any gene: 5. Partial CDR3 DNA: TGTGCCAGCAGTGGGACAGGGGGAGGAGGTCAAAAC. Amino acid sequence: CASSGTGGGGQN. The full CDR3 protein reads CASSGTGGGGQNTLYF.

The sample holds a few counts of this clone. Mouse names are used for the genes. The sequence runs out 4 residues before the end of the CDR3; the remainder is reconstructed from the germline J gene. This chain links TRBV13-3 with TRBJ2-1; 14 nucleotides agree with TRBD2. CDR1 and CDR2 from the germline V gene are NNHDY and SYVADS. There are 16 residues in the CDR3. CDR3 DNA (partial): TGTGCCAGCAGGCCCGGGACTGGGGGGGCTGGCGCT. This gives the protein CASRPGTGGAGA. The entire CDR3 sequence reads CASRPGTGGAGAEQFF.

This clone was seen many times. Gene names refer to mouse genes. The sequenced fragment ends 4 residues before the CDR3 boundary, so the rest is inferred from the germline J gene. J is TRBJ2-1 and V is TRBV13-3; D is perhaps TRBD2 (6 bases). This CDR3 has 15 residues. Trimming cost V 3 bases and J 0 bases, with 10 bases left between them. The germline CDR1 and CDR2 sequences are NNHDY and SYVADS. The CDR3 DNA, read in part, is TGTGCCAGCAGTGGCCGGGACTCTAACTATGCT. The encoded protein is CASSGRDSNYA. The CDR3 in full is CASSGRDSNYAEQFF.

This clone occurred a few times. The genes and germline here are from mouse. The DNA ends 4 residues before the CDR3 does, and the rest of the CDR3 is filled in from the germline J gene. The chain has TRBV5 and TRBJ2-5, with D possibly matching TRBD1 (5 bases). The ends were cut back, 0 bases at V and 1 base at J, with 11 bases in the middle. This CDR3 has 16 amino acids. Germline CDR1 and CDR2: LGHNA and YNLKQL (reference sequence). The CDR3 sequence is CASSQDWEGDQDTQYF. The DNA read from the CDR3 is TGTGCCAGCAGCCAAGATTGGGAAGGGGACCAAGAC.